This T cell receptor (beta chain) derives from a study of shared clonotypes between healthy human individuals. Germline lookup yields CDR1 MGHDK and CDR2 SYGVNS. J gave up 7 bases and V 10 bases, and 10 bases lay outside the gene matches. This CDR3 is 14 amino acids long. Division of CD4+ cells produced a CD45RA+ naive subset and a CD45RA-negative memory subset. Broader study findings: Read depth was anticipated to influence clonotype sharing among donors. Few donors limited the genetic and exposure-history diversity represented.

Running of the assay took place at deep level. Libraries were prepared by immunoSEQ multiplex PCR; TCRdb keeps only in-frame clonotypes and omits some of them. This table has a few million clones, over 90% appearing once. Comment on this clone: No antigen is known for it.

The specimen was naive CD4+ T cells from PBMCs. Subset defined: CD45RA+ positively selected. This sequence joins TRBV25-1 and TRBJ2-1; the match to TRBD2 covers 10 bases. This TCR derives from a man aged 18 to 29 in good health. Some clones in this sample may be carry-over from other donors' samples. The chain's CDR3 is CATTLAGGRNEQFF. The DNA of the CDR3 is TGTGCCACCACCTTAGCGGGAGGTAGGAATGAGCAGTTCTTC.